This T cell receptor beta chain was identified during a study of blood T cell repertoires in COVID-19. For the study at large: The samples span acute and convalescent COVID-19 from the United States, Italy and Spain.

Sequencing was performed with immunoSEQ multiplex PCR; in TCRdb, only in-frame clones are kept and a portion is missing. The sample shows over 90,000 clones, around 90% of them seen only once. The CDR3 contains 15 residues. CDR1 is KGHSH, CDR2 LQKENI, per germline. V gave up 3 bases and J gave up 1 base, with 12 bases separating them. This chain connects TRBV18 to TRBJ1-1, with D unresolved. This clonotype was obtained from a woman aged 55 to 70 with acute or convalescent COVID-19. Material: peripheral blood. The CDR3, as DNA: TGTGCCAGCTCACCCCACCGACTGGGGAACACTGAAGCTTTCTTT. Its protein product is CASSPHRLGNTEAFF.